This passage covers 15 T cell receptor beta chains from one sample sequenced in a study of blood T cells in healthy people across ages. The authors ran a second PCR of about 6 to 11 cycles using a sample-barcoded 5' primer and a J-beta primer mix. Each CDR3 protein is one row after TCRdb ran MiXCR on the 5' RACE reads. Of 1.6 million or so distinct CDR3 sequences in the sample, about 31% are singletons; the top ten hold about 10%. The sequenced sample was blood. All receptors come from a woman in her 30s in good health.

The rearrangement joins TRBV30 to TRBJ2-1; 9 nucleotides align to TRBD2. Germline CDR1 reads GTSNPN; CDR2 reads SVGIG (reference sequence). The V gene end was trimmed by 0 bases and the J gene end by 8 bases; junction bases not matched to a gene: 5. The CDR3 spans 14 residues. Here the CDR3 reads CAWSVLAGADEQFF. For the CDR3, the DNA is TGTGCCTGGAGTGTATTAGCGGGAGCAGATGAGCAGTTCTTC.

This clonotype was seen more than once but under ten times. The chain couples TRBV11-2 to TRBJ2-7, with 8 bases that match TRBD1. This CDR3 has 17 residues. V trimming: 3 bases; J trimming: 0 bases; junction bases outside the gene matches: 10. Germline V gene lookup returns CDR1 SGHAT and CDR2 FQNNGV. CDR3 nucleotide sequence: TGTGCCAGCAGCTTGCGGGGACAGGTTCCCTACTCCTACGAGCAGTACTTC. Its protein product is CASSLRGQVPYSYEQYF.

This chain connects TRBV20-1 to TRBJ2-7, with 8 bases lining up with TRBD2. The CDR3 has 13 residues. Losses at the gene ends were 2 bases for V and 4 bases for J; bases not matched to a gene: 4. Germline V gene sequence: CDR1 DFQATT, CDR2 SNEGSKA (reference sequence). CDR3 region: CSARKGLGYEQYF. The CDR3 DNA reads TGCAGTGCTAGAAAGGGACTAGGTTACGAGCAGTACTTC.

This clonotype came up a few times. J is TRBJ2-1 and V is TRBV12-3 or TRBV12-4, with 10 positions matching TRBD2. After removal of 2 bases from V and 9 bases from J, the junction contained 7 bases not matched to a gene. The CDR3 is made up of 15 amino acids. The CDR3 region is CASSLSGRAAGEQFF. The CDR3 DNA follows: TGTGCCAGCAGTTTAAGCGGGAGGGCGGCTGGTGAGCAGTTCTTC.

The rearrangement uses TRBV9 and TRBJ2-3; 7 bases agree with TRBD1. The trim removed 6 bases at V and 5 bases at J, leaving 12 bases unmatched. Germline V CDR1 and CDR2: SGDLS, YYNGEE. There are 15 residues in the CDR3. The CDR3 loop is CASTWSGQTKDTQYF. DNA for the CDR3: TGTGCCAGCACTTGGTCGGGACAGACTAAAGATACGCAGTATTTT. Drawing the rest from reference TRBV9 and TRBJ2-3, the complete variable domain is DSGVTQTPKHLITATGQRVTLRCSPRSGDLSVYWYQQSLDQGLQFLIQYYNGEERAKGNILERFSAQQFPDLHSELNLSSLELGDSALYFCASTWSGQTKDTQYFGPGTRLTVL.

The V gene is TRBV27, the J gene TRBJ2-1; TRBD2 matches at 9 bases. Looked up from germline, CDR1 is MNHEY and CDR2 is SMNVEV (reference sequence). The trim removed 2 bases at V and 8 bases at J, leaving 13 bases unmatched. This CDR3 spans 17 amino acids. The CDR3 DNA sequence: TGTGCCAGCAGTTTACCTTTACCTGCGGGGGGGCCGTATGAGCAGTTCTTC. Its protein product is CASSLPLPAGGPYEQFF.

About this clonotype itself: An end of the junction does not agree with germline; a read error may underlie this. The V call is TRBV27, the J call TRBJ1-6; D might be TRBD1 (5 bases). The germline V gene encodes CDR1 MNHEY and CDR2 SMNVEV (reference sequence). The CDR3 has 15 amino acids. CDR3 sequence reads: CACSFYRSYNSPLHF. For the CDR3, the DNA is TGTGCCTGCAGTTTTTACAGGAGCTATAATTCACCCCTCCACTTT.

The genes are TRBV18 and TRBJ2-1; possibly TRBD2 for D (6 bases). The germline gives CDR1 KGHSH, CDR2 LQKENI. This CDR3 has 17 amino acids. Deletions cut 0 bases from V and 6 bases from J, with 18 bases between. The CDR3: CASSPPGGTALSNEQFF. The CDR3 nucleotides read TGTGCCAGCTCACCACCGGGGGGAACGGCTCTCAGCAATGAGCAGTTCTTC.

The table lists this clonotype with many counts. This chain uses TRBV29-1 with TRBJ2-3, with unresolved D. CDR3 length: 12 residues. Germline CDR1 is SQVTM and CDR2 is ANQGSEA. The germline V and J ends were trimmed by 3 bases and 0 bases, with 4 bases remaining between them. This CDR3 is CSVDPSTDTQYF. CDR3 nucleotides: TGCAGCGTTGACCCAAGCACAGATACGCAGTATTTT.

The CDR3 DNA reads TGTGCCAGGGGTGACAGGTACTCGAACGAGCAGTACTTC. Translating it yields CARGDRYSNEQYF. The J gene is TRBJ2-7, the V gene TRBV2; perhaps TRBD1 as D (6 bases). Germline CDR1 reads SNHLY; CDR2 reads FYNNEI. Trimming stripped 9 bases from V and 5 bases from J, with 17 bases between. This CDR3 is built from 13 residues.

V gene TRBV4-1 combines with J gene TRBJ2-3; either TRBD1 or TRBD2 may fit D (5 bases each). The ends were cut back, 2 bases at V and 2 bases at J, with 14 bases in the middle. The CDR3 has 16 amino acids. Germline loops: CDR1 MGHRA, CDR2 YSYEKL. CDR3 DNA: TGCGCCAGCAGCCAACGGGACGGATTTAACACAGATACGCAGTATTTT. It encodes CASSQRDGFNTDTQYF.

The sample holds a few counts of this clonotype. The chain combines TRBV5-8 with TRBJ2-7, with D maybe TRBD2 (5 bases). V was shortened by 5 bases and J by 0 bases, with 18 bases between the two germline ends. The germline V gene encodes CDR1 SGHTS and CDR2 YDEGEE. The CDR3 sequence is 16 residues long. The CDR3: CASRAWYFGNSYEQYF. The CDR3 DNA is TGTGCCAGCAGAGCTTGGTATTTCGGGAACTCCTACGAGCAGTACTTC.

V usage is TRBV6-6 and J usage is TRBJ2-1; D possibly corresponds to TRBD2 (6 bases). The CDR3 has 17 residues. Germline V lookup: CDR1 MNHNY, CDR2 SVGAGI (reference sequence). Deletions cut 3 bases from V and 0 bases from J, with 15 bases between. The CDR3 nucleotides are TGTGCCAGCAGTTATGGTAGCGGCTCGAGCTCCTACAATGAGCAGTTCTTC. Amino acid sequence: CASSYGSGSSSYNEQFF.

The chain combines TRBV5-5 with TRBJ1-5; no clear D. Germline CDR1 and CDR2: SGHKS and YYEKEE (reference sequence). V shed 1 base and J shed 0 bases, with 11 bases lying between them. This CDR3 spans 16 amino acids. The CDR3, as DNA: TGTGCCAGCAGCTTGAGCCGGATGAATAGCAATCAGCCCCAGCATTTT. Amino acids: CASSLSRMNSNQPQHF.

This chain links TRBV25-1 with TRBJ2-2; tentatively, D is TRBD1 (6 bases). CDR3 length: 15 residues. The germline V and J ends were trimmed by 6 bases and 0 bases, with 11 bases remaining between them. The germline gives CDR1 MGHDK, CDR2 SYGVNS. For the CDR3, the DNA is TGTGCCAGCAGCAGACAGGAAACGAACACCGGGGAGCTGTTTTTT. The encoded protein is CASSRQETNTGELFF.